This T cell receptor beta chain was sequenced for a study of radiotherapy plus CTLA-4 blockade in lung cancer (dated 2018 in TCRdb). Regarding the research as a whole: Objective responses were observed in about a sixth of enrolled patients, and disease control was achieved in 25% to 40%. What the study reported, not specific to this receptor: Early dynamic changes in blood T cell clones, together with increased serum interferon-beta after radiation, were reported as the strongest predictors of response. After treatment with radiotherapy and ipilimumab, TCR clones that originated in tumors expanded in peripheral blood.

In this study, focal radiation therapy paired with CTLA-4 blockade (ipilimumab) was tested in patients who had chemo-refractory metastatic non-small-cell lung cancer. For this chain, trimming is 3 bases at the V end and 1 base at the J end, and the number of junction bases without a gene match is 6. CDR1 is given as WSHSY and CDR2 as SAAADI, both from the germline V gene. The CDR3 covers 16 residues, taking in both the cysteine and the phenylalanine. Only the CDR3 DNA stays, 48 bases, in frame from base 1. Points on this clone: What antigen it recognizes has not been identified. No quality values exist for individual bases; no much larger clone is one base distant.

Libraries were made using the immunoSEQ multiplex PCR assay. TCRdb obtained this table from immuneACCESS and retained in-frame rearrangements with V and J assigned. These tables miss some clones; where compared with another copy, unresolved V genes account for less than half of the shortfall, and the remainder is unexplained. The sample profile shows 32,000 or so clones; roughly 79% of them were found once. The ten most abundant clones make up around an eighth of the sample. Sequencing was performed on peripheral blood, taken from a patient treated with radiotherapy plus ipilimumab. This sequence originates from a human donor with non-small cell lung cancer that progressed on radiotherapy plus ipilimumab. The sequence links TRBV10-2 to TRBJ2-3; TRBD2 matches 8 bases in the middle. The CDR3 reads as follows: CASSESGSLGTDTQYF. DNA sequence: TGCGCCAGCAGTGAAAGCGGGAGTCTGGGCACAGATACGCAGTATTTT.